These 28 T cell receptor beta chains were all obtained from the same sample, sequenced in a study of blood T cell repertoires in COVID-19. Clones were sequenced by immunoSEQ multiplex PCR, and TCRdb holds only the in-frame ones, with some missing. Of about 400,000 clones in the sample, approximately 89% are singletons; the top ten hold around 1.7%. Sequenced: PBMCs or T cells enriched from blood (not recorded which). These receptors all come from a woman aged 25 to 39 who had recovered from COVID-19.

V gene TRBV6-5 combines with J gene TRBJ1-2, with D possibly being TRBD1 (6 bases). This CDR3 is 12 amino acids long. Germline CDR1 MNHEY, CDR2 SVGAGI. Trimming left V 6 bases short and J 7 bases short, with 12 bases between. The CDR3 nucleotides are TGTGCCAGCAGACGGACAGAATCTGGCTACACCTTC. This encodes CASRRTESGYTF.

The chain couples TRBV9 to TRBJ2-3; D remains unclear. Trimming shortened V by 0 bases and J by 2 bases, and 7 bases separated the two germline ends. CDR1 SGDLS and CDR2 YYNGEE come from the germline V gene. CDR3 length equals 14 residues. CDR3: CASSVGGFTDTQYF. The CDR3 bases are TGTGCCAGCAGCGTAGGAGGTTTCACAGATACGCAGTATTTT.

This chain connects TRBV7-9 to TRBJ2-1; perhaps TRBD2 as D (6 bases). Germline-derived CDR1 and CDR2 are SEHNR and FQNEAQ (reference sequence). This CDR3 has 14 amino acids. Trimming removed 7 bases from V and 7 bases from J, with 17 bases in between. The CDR3 sequence: CASTPFGSGNEQFF. The CDR3 DNA reads TGTGCCAGCACCCCTTTCGGGAGTGGGAATGAGCAGTTCTTC. The full variable domain, its missing parts supplied by reference TRBV7-9 and TRBJ2-1, is DTGVSQNPRHKITKRGQNVTFRCDPISEHNRLYWYRQTLGQGPEFLTYFQNEAQLEKSRLLSDRFSAERPKGSFSTLEIQRTEQGDSAMYLCASTPFGSGNEQFFGPGTRLTVL.

This clone came up a few times. This sequence joins TRBV7-8 and TRBJ2-7; 9 nucleotides line up with TRBD1. The CDR3 extends over 19 amino acids. J gave up 4 bases and V 5 bases, and 21 bases lay outside the gene matches. Germline V gene data show CDR1 as SGHVS and CDR2 as FQNEAQ. CDR3 sequence reads: CASSTRTGVNFLESYEQYF. The CDR3 DNA is TGTGCCAGCAGCACCAGGACAGGGGTAAATTTTTTAGAGTCTTACGAGCAGTACTTC.

V usage is TRBV18 and J usage is TRBJ2-2; TRBD2 aligns across 12 bases. With V trimmed by 5 bases and J by 5 bases, 3 bases remained unmatched. The germline V gene has CDR1 KGHSH and CDR2 LQKENI. The CDR3 length is 15 residues. The CDR3 bases are TGTGCCAGCTCAGCCGGACTAGCGGGAACCGGGGAGCTGTTTTTT. Translation: CASSAGLAGTGELFF.

The rearrangement links TRBV10-3 to TRBJ2-3, with 8 bases aligning to TRBD1. The CDR3 spans 14 residues. After removal of 10 bases from V and 3 bases from J, the junction contained 9 bases not matched to a gene. The germline V gene has CDR1 ENHRY and CDR2 SYGVKD. The chain's CDR3 is CATQGAPVTDTQYF. The CDR3 nucleotides read TGTGCCACCCAGGGGGCGCCTGTGACAGATACGCAGTATTTT.

CDR3 DNA sequence: TGTGCCAGCCTCATCAGTAGCAATCAGCCCCAGCATTTT. Protein: CASLISSNQPQHF. The rearrangement joins TRBV6-5 to TRBJ1-5; no clear D gene. Trimming removed 8 bases at V and 0 bases at J, with 8 bases between. Germline V CDR1 and CDR2: MNHEY, SVGAGI. The CDR3 runs to 13 residues.

A word on this clone: One end of the junction is discordant with germline, which a read error may explain. The CDR3 DNA reads as TGTGCCAGTAGAATAGGACAGACCGCCTACACCTTC. Translating it yields CASRIGQTAYTF. V and J are TRBV19 and TRBJ1-2; D perhaps matches TRBD1 (6 bases). The CDR3 loop spans 12 amino acids. The germline gives CDR1 LNHDA, CDR2 SQIVND (reference sequence).

A single count supports this clone. The genes are TRBV15 and TRBJ2-7; 8 bases agree with TRBD1. The length of the CDR3 is 13 residues. The trim removed 3 bases at V and 5 bases at J, leaving 3 bases unmatched. Germline V gene sequence: CDR1 LNHNV, CDR2 YYDKDF (reference sequence). The CDR3 DNA reads as TGTGCCACCAGCAGGGACAGGGACAACGAGCAGTACTTC. Amino acid sequence: CATSRDRDNEQYF. Drawing the rest from reference TRBV15 and TRBJ2-7, the complete variable domain is DAMVIQNPRYQVTQFGKPVTLSCSQTLNHNVMYWYQQKSSQAPKLLFHYYDKDFNNEADTPDNFQSRRPNTSFCFLDIRSPGLGDTAMYLCATSRDRDNEQYFGPGTRLTVT.

This clone has just one count. This chain connects TRBV11-2 to TRBJ1-2; weak D call: TRBD1 (6 bases). V lost 1 base, J lost 3 bases, and 9 bases lay in between. The germline V gene has CDR1 SGHAT and CDR2 FQNNGV. The CDR3 loop spans 14 amino acids. The CDR3: CASSLGAGDYGYTF. The CDR3 DNA reads TGTGCCAGCAGCTTAGGTGCAGGGGACTATGGCTACACCTTC.

The chain links TRBV7-6 to TRBJ2-2; a possible D gene is TRBD1 (6 bases). CDR3 size: 16 residues. Germline-derived CDR1 and CDR2 are SGHVS and FNYEAQ. Trimming removed 4 bases at V and 1 base at J, with 13 bases between. The CDR3 sequence is CASSSLDRMNTGELFF. CDR3 coding DNA: TGTGCCAGCAGCTCGCTTGACAGGATGAACACCGGGGAGCTGTTTTTT.

The chain employs TRBV7-3 and TRBJ2-3; TRBD2 is a possible D gene (7 bases). CDR3 length: 14 amino acids. Trimming removed 3 bases from V and 4 bases from J, with 11 bases in between. Germline V gives CDR1 SGHTA, CDR2 FQGTGA. The CDR3: CASSLVGGPDTQYF. Written as DNA, the CDR3 is TGTGCCAGCAGCTTGGTGGGGGGGCCAGATACGCAGTATTTT.

This clone has more than one count but fewer than ten. V and J are TRBV2 and TRBJ1-5; 11 bases are a match to TRBD1. The CDR3 has 15 residues. The J segment lost 3 bases and the V segment lost 7 bases, leaving 5 bases of the junction unmatched. CDR1 and CDR2 (germline): SNHLY, FYNNEI. Written as DNA, the CDR3 is TGTGCCAGCAAGTGGGACAGGGGGGACAATCAGCCCCAGCATTTT. This gives the protein CASKWDRGDNQPQHF.

The rearrangement joins TRBV29-1 to TRBJ2-1, with D possibly matching TRBD1 (6 bases). This CDR3 spans 13 amino acids. Germline CDR1 reads SQVTM; CDR2 reads ANQGSEA. V lost 3 bases and J lost 3, with 9 bases in between. The CDR3 here is CSVEGASYNEQFF. The DNA for the CDR3 is TGCAGCGTTGAGGGGGCCAGCTACAATGAGCAGTTCTTC.

This clone showed up just once. V and J are TRBV5-6 and TRBJ2-3; weak D call: TRBD2 (5 bases). Germline V gene data show CDR1 as SGHDT and CDR2 as YYEEEE. This CDR3 is 15 amino acids long. V was cut by 5 bases and J by 1 base, with 14 bases left in between. The CDR3 coding sequence is TGTGCCAGCAGGCCCCTTAGAGCGGGCACAGATACGCAGTATTTT. Its translation: CASRPLRAGTDTQYF.

Points on this clone: A much larger clone is a single base away; this may be a read error. This sequence joins TRBV6-4 and TRBJ1-1; D not certain. Trimming left V 5 bases short and J 2 bases short, with 3 bases between. This CDR3 spans 11 amino acids. CDR1 is MRHNA, CDR2 SNTAGT, per germline. The CDR3 DNA reads TGTGCCAGCAGTCGTAACACTGAAGCTTTCTTT. This encodes CASSRNTEAFF.

The rearrangement uses TRBV7-9 and TRBJ2-7; 7 bases are a match to TRBD1. This CDR3 comprises 19 residues. Unmatched junction bases numbered 23, after V lost 5 bases and J lost 4 bases. Germline V CDR1 and CDR2: SEHNR, FQNEAQ (reference sequence). CDR3 DNA sequence: TGTGCCAGCAGCAGACTGGGTCTGCAGGGGGAACCAATTTTTTACGAGCAGTACTTC. Translating gives CASSRLGLQGEPIFYEQYF.

This clone turned up a few times. The rearrangement uses TRBV18 and TRBJ1-6; weak D call: TRBD1 (5 bases). V lost 2 bases to trimming and J lost 0 bases, with 20 bases between them. This CDR3 region has 20 residues. Germline CDR1 KGHSH, CDR2 LQKENI. CDR3 sequence: CASSPSPISRQSSYNSPLHF. CDR3 DNA: TGTGCCAGCTCACCATCTCCTATAAGTAGACAGAGCTCCTATAATTCACCCCTCCACTTT.

This chain uses TRBV10-1 with TRBJ1-2; perhaps TRBD1 as D (6 bases). Germline loops: CDR1 WNHNN, CDR2 SYGVQD (reference sequence). V was clipped by 2 bases and J by 3 bases, with 7 bases between them. The CDR3 sequence is 13 residues long. As DNA, the CDR3 is TGCGCCAGCAGTGAGAACAGGGACTATGGCTACACCTTC. This encodes CASSENRDYGYTF.

Of note for this clone: The same CDR3 is also encoded by other DNA sequences in this sample. This rearrangement joins TRBV28 to TRBJ2-7; D is uncertain. The CDR3 is 11 residues long. Germline loops: CDR1 MDHEN, CDR2 SYDVKM. V lost 4 bases and J 3 bases, leaving 4 bases between the germline ends. Here the CDR3 DNA reads TGTGCCAGCAGTTCCTACTACGAGCAGTACTTC. It encodes CASSSYYEQYF. The whole variable domain, remainder taken from reference TRBV28 and TRBJ2-7, is DVKVTQSSRYLVKRTGEKVFLECVQDMDHENMFWYRQDPGLGLRLIYFSYDVKMKEKGDIPEGYSVSREKKERFSLILESASTNQTSMYLCASSSYYEQYFGPGTRLTVT.

V and J are TRBV28 and TRBJ1-5, with a possible D match to TRBD1 (6 bases). The CDR3 loop spans 15 amino acids. Germline V lookup: CDR1 MDHEN, CDR2 SYDVKM. V was clipped by 4 bases and J by 3 bases, with 13 bases between them. CDR3: CASSYSQGSNQPQHF. As DNA, the CDR3 is TGTGCCAGCAGTTATTCGCAGGGGTCCAATCAGCCCCAGCATTTT.

J is TRBJ2-2 and V is TRBV24-1; the match to TRBD2 covers 7 bases. The CDR3 spans 15 residues. V trimming: 3 bases; J trimming: 2 bases; junction bases outside the gene matches: 2. The germline V gene has CDR1 KGHDR and CDR2 SFDVKD. This CDR3 is CATSDPAGNTGELFF. The CDR3 region has the DNA TGTGCCACCAGTGATCCAGCGGGAAACACCGGGGAGCTGTTTTTT.

The V and J genes are TRBV7-8 and TRBJ1-5; 7 bases line up with TRBD1. Germline-derived CDR1 and CDR2 are SGHVS and FQNEAQ. V gave up 1 base and J gave up 6 bases; unmatched junction bases: 9. The CDR3 length is 16 residues. CDR3 region: CASSLVVWTGGQPQHF. The CDR3 DNA reads as TGTGCCAGCAGCTTAGTAGTTTGGACAGGCGGTCAGCCCCAGCATTTT.

This rearrangement joins TRBV6-5 to TRBJ1-6, with D possibly being TRBD1 (6 bases). Germline-derived CDR1 and CDR2 are MNHEY and SVGAGI. V gave up 0 bases and J gave up 8 bases, with 11 bases separating them. The CDR3 has 15 residues. The DNA for the CDR3 is TGTGCCAGCAGTTACTCAGGGGGGGTCGATTCACCCCTCCACTTT. It specifies CASSYSGGVDSPLHF.

The rearrangement joins TRBV30 to TRBJ1-1; D possibly corresponds to TRBD1 (6 bases). CDR3 size: 15 residues. Trimming stripped 0 bases from V and 2 bases from J, with 13 bases between. Germline V gives CDR1 GTSNPN, CDR2 SVGIG (reference sequence). Written as DNA, the CDR3 is TGTGCCTGGAGTGTACTTGGCAGGGGTAACACTGAAGCTTTCTTT. Its protein product is CAWSVLGRGNTEAFF.

This clone has just a few counts. The sample carries other DNA sequences with the same CDR3. The gene calls are TRBV30 and TRBJ1-3; D is unresolved. There are 15 residues in the CDR3. V lost 0 bases and J 0 bases, leaving 9 bases between the germline ends. Germline CDR1 and CDR2: GTSNPN and SVGIG (reference sequence). The CDR3: CAWSVPRSSGNTIYF. The CDR3 coding sequence is TGTGCCTGGAGTGTTCCCAGAAGCTCTGGAAACACCATATATTTT.

V is TRBV28 and J is TRBJ2-7, with 7 positions matching TRBD1. The germline CDR1 and CDR2 sequences are MDHEN and SYDVKM. CDR3 length equals 13 residues. V was pared by 4 bases and J by 5 bases, with 5 bases of the junction left unmatched. CDR3 nucleotides: TGTGCCAGCAGTTCGGGACAGAACGACGAGCAGTACTTC. This codes for CASSSGQNDEQYF.

The chain recombines TRBV6-6 with TRBJ2-6; D not resolved. V lost 0 bases, J lost 4 bases, and 4 bases lay in between. CDR1 MNHNY and CDR2 SVGAGI come from the germline V gene (reference sequence). The CDR3 spans 14 residues. CDR3 sequence: CASSYSLGANVLTF. DNA for the CDR3: TGTGCCAGCAGTTACTCGCTAGGGGCCAACGTCCTGACTTTC.